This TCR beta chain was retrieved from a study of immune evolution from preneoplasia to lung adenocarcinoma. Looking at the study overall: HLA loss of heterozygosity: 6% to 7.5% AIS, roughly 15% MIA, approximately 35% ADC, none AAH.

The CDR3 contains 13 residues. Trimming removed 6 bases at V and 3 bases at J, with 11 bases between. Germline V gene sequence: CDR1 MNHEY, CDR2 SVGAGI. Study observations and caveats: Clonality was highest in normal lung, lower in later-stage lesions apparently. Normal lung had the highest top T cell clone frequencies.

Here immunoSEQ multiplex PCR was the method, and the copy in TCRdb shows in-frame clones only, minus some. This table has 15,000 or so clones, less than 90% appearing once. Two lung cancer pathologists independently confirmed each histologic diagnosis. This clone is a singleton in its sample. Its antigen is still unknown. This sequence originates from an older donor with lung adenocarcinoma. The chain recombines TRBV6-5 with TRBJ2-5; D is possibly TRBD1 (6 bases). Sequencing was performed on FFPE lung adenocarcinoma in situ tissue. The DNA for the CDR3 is TGTGCCAGCAGGGGTTCAGGGGAAGAGACCCAGTACTTC. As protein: CASRGSGEETQYF.